The clone carrying this T cell receptor beta chain was observed a few times. Its cognate antigen is unknown. Here immunoSEQ multiplex PCR was the method, and the copy in TCRdb shows in-frame clones only, minus some. The table records roughly 53,000 clones, about 82% of them present only once. The sample comes from a study of OX40 agonist ivuxolimab in advanced cancers. Notes on the study in general: Clonal expansion was among the lowest in partial responders at 0.1-3.0 mg/kg, especially CD8+.

This CDR3 comprises 11 residues. CDR1 and CDR2 (germline): SGHDN, FVKESK. Between the trimmed V and J ends, which lost 5 bases and 4 bases, there was a span of 6 bases. With baseline, cycle 4 day 1, and cycle 7 day 1 as timepoints, blood was sampled. The chain has TRBV14 and TRBJ2-7; no definite D call. The clonotype comes from an adult with an advanced solid tumor such as melanoma, head and neck, liver or kidney cancer. The input for sequencing was CD4+ or CD8+ T cells sorted from blood, taken in a trial of the OX40 agonist ivuxolimab. The CDR3 protein is CASSIAYEQYF. In DNA form, the CDR3 reads TGTGCCAGCAGCATAGCTTACGAGCAGTACTTC.